The 2 T cell receptor beta chains below all came from one sample that was sequenced in a study of somatic mutations in cytotoxic T cells in rheumatoid arthritis. Generated by immunoSEQ multiplex PCR, the TCRdb table keeps only in-frame clones and is missing some. Of around 20,000 clones listed, roughly four fifths are singletons. The sequenced material came from CD8+ T cells sorted from blood. The receptors shown here come from an adult with rheumatoid arthritis.

The rearrangement links TRBV9 to TRBJ2-2; D is unresolved. CDR1 and CDR2 from the germline V gene are SGDLS and YYNGEE. The V end lost 0 bases, the J end lost 6 bases, and 15 bases lay between the germline ends. The CDR3 runs to 16 residues. CDR3 amino acids: CASSVGFSGNPGELFF. CDR3 nucleotide sequence: TGTGCCAGCAGCGTAGGTTTTTCCGGAAATCCCGGGGAGCTGTTTTTT.

Only one count was recorded for this clone. This chain connects TRBV4-2 to TRBJ1-4, with TRBD1 as a possible D gene (6 bases). This CDR3 contains 18 residues. Germline CDR1 LGHNA, CDR2 YNFKEQ. Trimming shortened V by 5 bases and J by 4 bases, and 23 bases separated the two germline ends. CDR3 amino acids: CASSSPGRGGKDNEKLFF. CDR3 DNA: TGTGCCAGCAGCTCCCCGGGGCGTGGGGGCAAGGATAATGAAAAACTGTTTTTT.